The next 12 T cell receptor beta chains were all read from a single sample in a study of monozygotic twins with inflammatory bowel disease. Reprocessing the 5' RACE reads, TCRdb reports a single entry for every CDR3 protein and omits DNA. The sample has about 330,000 distinct CDR3 sequences, and its top ten clones hold approximately 2%. Source material: blood. Every receptor here comes from a human donor with ulcerative colitis or Crohn's disease, or a healthy co-twin of an affected twin (not recorded which).

The genes are TRBV12-3 or TRBV12-4 and TRBJ2-1; the D call from TCRdb, TRBD1, cannot be confirmed without DNA. The CDR3 spans 14 residues. The CDR3 sequence: CASSFSGGDNEQFF.

V usage is TRBV18 and J usage is TRBJ2-7; TCRdb picks TRBD1, but there is no DNA to check that call. CDR1 and CDR2 from the germline V gene are KGHSH and LQKENI. This CDR3 is built from 14 residues. CDR3: CASSPLQGTYEQYF.

V is TRBV5-1 and J is TRBJ2-7; TCRdb selects TRBD1, and the lack of DNA leaves this call unchecked. This CDR3 has 15 amino acids. The germline V gene has CDR1 SGHRS and CDR2 YFSETQ. The CDR3 is CASSLVVGEFNEQYF. Variable domain in full (rest from reference TRBV5-1 and TRBJ2-7): KAGVTQTPRYLIKTRGQQVTLSCSPISGHRSVSWYQQTPGQGLQFLFEYFSETQRNKGNFPGRFSGRQFSNSRSEMNVSTLELGDSALYLCASSLVVGEFNEQYFGPGTRLTVT.

V usage is TRBV30 and J usage is TRBJ2-1; the TCRdb call, TRBD2, lacks DNA for checking. Germline lookup yields CDR1 GTSNPN and CDR2 SVGIG (reference sequence). CDR3 size: 16 residues. The CDR3: CAWASGRAVGYNEQFF.

The chain couples TRBV6-1 to TRBJ2-1; no DNA is available, so the TRBD2 call from TCRdb remains unchecked. Germline lookup yields CDR1 MNHNS and CDR2 SASEGT. The CDR3 length is 13 residues. CDR3 loop: CASRGGLANEQFF.

The V and J genes are TRBV5-6 and TRBJ2-1; with no DNA, the TCRdb D assignment of TRBD1 cannot be verified. The CDR3 loop spans 13 amino acids. Germline values: CDR1 SGHDT, CDR2 YYEEEE. CDR3 residues: CASSPGFDNEQFF.

This chain joins TRBV4-1 and TRBJ1-1. The germline V gene has CDR1 MGHRA and CDR2 YSYEKL. There are 15 residues in the CDR3. CDR3 region: CASSLRGSMNTEAFF.

The chain uses TRBV9 and TRBJ2-2. The germline gives CDR1 SGDLS, CDR2 YYNGEE. This CDR3 has 15 residues. The CDR3 loop is CASSVSITNTGELFF. The entire variable domain, with the rest obtained from reference TRBV9 and TRBJ2-2, is as follows: DSGVTQTPKHLITATGQRVTLRCSPRSGDLSVYWYQQSLDQGLQFLIQYYNGEERAKGNILERFSAQQFPDLHSELNLSSLELGDSALYFCASSVSITNTGELFFGEGSRLTVL.

This chain connects TRBV2 to TRBJ1-1; TCRdb lists TRBD1, though no DNA is available to test this call. The CDR3 length is 13 residues. The V gene's germline CDR1 is SNHLY and CDR2 FYNNEI. This CDR3 is CASSVTGFGEAFF.

V gene TRBV11-2 combines with J gene TRBJ2-2; the TCRdb D gene call, TRBD1, has no DNA to confirm it. This CDR3 is 16 amino acids long. CDR1 is SGHAT and CDR2 is FQNNGV in the germline V gene. The CDR3: CASSGAGARDTGELFF.

The rearrangement joins TRBV12-3 or TRBV12-4 to TRBJ2-1; TCRdb outputs TRBD2, but without DNA this stays unchecked. The CDR3 spans 15 residues. CDR3 residues: CASSPSSMGYNEQFF.

The gene calls are TRBV29-1 and TRBJ2-1. Germline V gives CDR1 SQVTM, CDR2 ANQGSEA. The CDR3 totals 11 residues. The CDR3 sequence is CSVEDFNEQFF.